This TCR beta chain was identified during a study of technical replicates of blood from a handful of donors. The J segment lost 1 base and the V segment lost 6 bases, leaving 6 bases of the junction unmatched. This CDR3 comprises 16 residues. The germline V gene has CDR1 MDHEN and CDR2 SYDVKM. Only in-frame clones appear in the TCRdb table, and some are missing; sequencing was by immunoSEQ multiplex PCR. The table includes approximately 69,000 clones, nearly 98% detected once. The receptor's source is a human donor in good health. Material for sequencing was T cells isolated from PBMCs. The genes are TRBV28 and TRBJ2-4; 10 nucleotides agree with TRBD2. CDR3 in amino acids: CASSVLAGVAKNIQYF. CDR3 DNA sequence: TGTGCCAGCAGCGTTCTAGCGGGAGTGGCCAAAAACATTCAGTACTTC.